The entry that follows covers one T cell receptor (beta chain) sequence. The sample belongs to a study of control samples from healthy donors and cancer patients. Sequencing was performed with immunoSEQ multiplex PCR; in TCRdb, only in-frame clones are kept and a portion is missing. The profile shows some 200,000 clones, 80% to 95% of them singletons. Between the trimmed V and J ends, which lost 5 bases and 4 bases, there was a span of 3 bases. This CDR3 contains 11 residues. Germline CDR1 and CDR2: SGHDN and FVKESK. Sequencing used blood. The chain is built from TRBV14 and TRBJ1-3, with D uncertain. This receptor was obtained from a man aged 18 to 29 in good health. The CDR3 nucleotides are TGTGCCAGCAGCTCCGGAAACACCATATATTTT. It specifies CASSSGNTIYF.